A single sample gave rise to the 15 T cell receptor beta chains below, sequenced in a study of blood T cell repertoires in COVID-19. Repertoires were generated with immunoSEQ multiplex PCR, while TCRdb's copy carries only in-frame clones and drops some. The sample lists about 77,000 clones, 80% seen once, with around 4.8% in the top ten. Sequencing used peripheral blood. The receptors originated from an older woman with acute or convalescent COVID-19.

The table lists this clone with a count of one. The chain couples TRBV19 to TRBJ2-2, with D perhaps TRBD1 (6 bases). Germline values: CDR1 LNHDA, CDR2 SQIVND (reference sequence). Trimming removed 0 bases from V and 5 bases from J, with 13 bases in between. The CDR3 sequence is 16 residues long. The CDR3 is CASSIEPQGRTGELFF. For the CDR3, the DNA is TGTGCCAGTAGTATAGAGCCACAGGGCCGGACCGGGGAGCTGTTTTTT.

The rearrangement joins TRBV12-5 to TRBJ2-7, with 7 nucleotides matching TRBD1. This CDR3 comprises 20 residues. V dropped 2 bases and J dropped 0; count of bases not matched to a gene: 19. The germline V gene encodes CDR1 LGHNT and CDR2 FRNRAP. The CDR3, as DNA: TGTGCTAGTGGTTTGCCCCCCGGCCCCTCCAAGGGGGCTCCCTCCTACGAGCAGTACTTC. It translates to CASGLPPGPSKGAPSYEQYF.

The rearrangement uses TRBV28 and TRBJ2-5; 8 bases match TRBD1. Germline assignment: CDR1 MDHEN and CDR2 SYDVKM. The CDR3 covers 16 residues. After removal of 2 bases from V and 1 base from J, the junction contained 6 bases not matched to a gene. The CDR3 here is CASSLGTGSLQETQYF. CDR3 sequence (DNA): TGTGCCAGCAGTTTAGGGACAGGTTCTCTCCAAGAGACCCAGTACTTC. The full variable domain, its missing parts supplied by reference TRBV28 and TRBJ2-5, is DVKVTQSSRYLVKRTGEKVFLECVQDMDHENMFWYRQDPGLGLRLIYFSYDVKMKEKGDIPEGYSVSREKKERFSLILESASTNQTSMYLCASSLGTGSLQETQYFGPGTRLLVL.

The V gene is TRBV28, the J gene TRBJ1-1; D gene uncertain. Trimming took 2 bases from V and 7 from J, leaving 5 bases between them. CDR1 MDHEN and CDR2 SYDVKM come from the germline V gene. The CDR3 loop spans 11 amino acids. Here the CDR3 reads CASSLRGEAFF. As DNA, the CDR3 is TGTGCCAGCAGTTTACGAGGTGAAGCTTTCTTT.

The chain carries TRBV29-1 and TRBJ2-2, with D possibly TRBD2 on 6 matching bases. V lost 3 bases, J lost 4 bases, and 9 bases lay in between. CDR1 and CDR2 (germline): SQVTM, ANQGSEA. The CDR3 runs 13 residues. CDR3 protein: CSVEEGSTGELFF. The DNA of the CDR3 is TGCAGCGTTGAGGAGGGTTCCACCGGGGAGCTGTTTTTT.

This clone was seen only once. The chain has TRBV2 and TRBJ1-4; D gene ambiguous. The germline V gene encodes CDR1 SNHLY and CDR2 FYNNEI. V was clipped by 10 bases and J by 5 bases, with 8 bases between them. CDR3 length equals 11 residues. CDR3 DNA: TGTGCCAACGGACTAAATGAAAAACTGTTTTTT. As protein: CANGLNEKLFF. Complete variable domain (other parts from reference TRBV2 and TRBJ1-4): EPEVTQTPSHQVTQMGQEVILRCVPISNHLYFYWYRQILGQKVEFLVSFYNNEISEKSEIFDDQFSVERPDGSNFTLKIRSTKLEDSAMYFCANGLNEKLFFGSGTQLSVL.

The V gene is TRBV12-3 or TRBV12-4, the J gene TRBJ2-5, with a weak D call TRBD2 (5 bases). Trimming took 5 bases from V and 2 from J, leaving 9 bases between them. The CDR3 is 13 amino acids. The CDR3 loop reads CASSKLGQETQYF. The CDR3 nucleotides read TGTGCCAGCAGTAAACTAGGGCAAGAGACCCAGTACTTC.

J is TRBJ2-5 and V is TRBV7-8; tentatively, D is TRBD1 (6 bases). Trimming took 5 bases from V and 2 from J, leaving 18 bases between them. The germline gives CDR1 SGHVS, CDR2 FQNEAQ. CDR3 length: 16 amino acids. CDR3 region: CASSRTLGGAQETQYF. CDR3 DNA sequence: TGTGCCAGCAGCCGCACTTTAGGGGGAGCACAAGAGACCCAGTACTTC.

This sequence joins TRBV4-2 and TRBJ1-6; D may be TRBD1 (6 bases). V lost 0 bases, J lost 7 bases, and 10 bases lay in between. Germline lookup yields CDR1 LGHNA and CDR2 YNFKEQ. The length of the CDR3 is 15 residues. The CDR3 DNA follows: TGTGCCAGCAGCCAAGACCGGGGGGCGAATTCACCCCTCCACTTT. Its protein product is CASSQDRGANSPLHF.

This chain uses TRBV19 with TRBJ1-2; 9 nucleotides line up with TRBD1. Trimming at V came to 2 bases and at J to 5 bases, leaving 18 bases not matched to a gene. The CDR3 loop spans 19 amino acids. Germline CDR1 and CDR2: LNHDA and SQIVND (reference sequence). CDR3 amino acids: CASSIHLGLGQGILYGYTF. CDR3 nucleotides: TGTGCCAGTAGTATACATTTAGGTTTGGGACAGGGAATACTATATGGCTACACCTTC.

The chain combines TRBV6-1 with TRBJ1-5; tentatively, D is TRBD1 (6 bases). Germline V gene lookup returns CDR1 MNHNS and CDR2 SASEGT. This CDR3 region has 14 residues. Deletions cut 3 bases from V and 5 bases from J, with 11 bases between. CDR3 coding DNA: TGTGCCAGCAGTGAGCAGGACAGCGATCAGCCCCAGCATTTT. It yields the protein CASSEQDSDQPQHF.

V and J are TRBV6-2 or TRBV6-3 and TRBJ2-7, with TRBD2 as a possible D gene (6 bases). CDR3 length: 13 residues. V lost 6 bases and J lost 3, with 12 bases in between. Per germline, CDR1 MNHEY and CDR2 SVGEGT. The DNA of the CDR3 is TGTGCCAGCAGCTTAAGCGGGTTCTACGAGCAGTACTTC. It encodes CASSLSGFYEQYF.

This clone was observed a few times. The CDR3 DNA reads TGCAGCGTTGAGTATGGACACCGCGATGAAAAACTGTTTTTT. Protein: CSVEYGHRDEKLFF. The V and J genes are TRBV29-1 and TRBJ1-4; maybe TRBD1 (5 bases). V lost 3 bases to trimming and J lost 6 bases, with 14 bases between them. Per the germline V gene, CDR1 is SQVTM and CDR2 is ANQGSEA. The CDR3 totals 14 residues.

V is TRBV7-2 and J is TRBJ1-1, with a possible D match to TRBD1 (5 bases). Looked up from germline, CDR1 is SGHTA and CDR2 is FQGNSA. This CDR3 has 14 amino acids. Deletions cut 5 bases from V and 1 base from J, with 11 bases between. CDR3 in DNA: TGTGCCAGCAGCCCCCACACAGGGAACACTGAAGCTTTCTTT. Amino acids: CASSPHTGNTEAFF.

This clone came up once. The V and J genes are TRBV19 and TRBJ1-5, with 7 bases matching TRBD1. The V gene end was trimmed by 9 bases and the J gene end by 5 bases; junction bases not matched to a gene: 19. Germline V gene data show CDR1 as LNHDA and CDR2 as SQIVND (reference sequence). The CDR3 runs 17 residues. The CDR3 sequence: CASNEQGTAFEDQPQHF. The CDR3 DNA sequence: TGTGCCAGCAACGAGCAAGGGACAGCCTTTGAGGATCAGCCCCAGCATTTT.